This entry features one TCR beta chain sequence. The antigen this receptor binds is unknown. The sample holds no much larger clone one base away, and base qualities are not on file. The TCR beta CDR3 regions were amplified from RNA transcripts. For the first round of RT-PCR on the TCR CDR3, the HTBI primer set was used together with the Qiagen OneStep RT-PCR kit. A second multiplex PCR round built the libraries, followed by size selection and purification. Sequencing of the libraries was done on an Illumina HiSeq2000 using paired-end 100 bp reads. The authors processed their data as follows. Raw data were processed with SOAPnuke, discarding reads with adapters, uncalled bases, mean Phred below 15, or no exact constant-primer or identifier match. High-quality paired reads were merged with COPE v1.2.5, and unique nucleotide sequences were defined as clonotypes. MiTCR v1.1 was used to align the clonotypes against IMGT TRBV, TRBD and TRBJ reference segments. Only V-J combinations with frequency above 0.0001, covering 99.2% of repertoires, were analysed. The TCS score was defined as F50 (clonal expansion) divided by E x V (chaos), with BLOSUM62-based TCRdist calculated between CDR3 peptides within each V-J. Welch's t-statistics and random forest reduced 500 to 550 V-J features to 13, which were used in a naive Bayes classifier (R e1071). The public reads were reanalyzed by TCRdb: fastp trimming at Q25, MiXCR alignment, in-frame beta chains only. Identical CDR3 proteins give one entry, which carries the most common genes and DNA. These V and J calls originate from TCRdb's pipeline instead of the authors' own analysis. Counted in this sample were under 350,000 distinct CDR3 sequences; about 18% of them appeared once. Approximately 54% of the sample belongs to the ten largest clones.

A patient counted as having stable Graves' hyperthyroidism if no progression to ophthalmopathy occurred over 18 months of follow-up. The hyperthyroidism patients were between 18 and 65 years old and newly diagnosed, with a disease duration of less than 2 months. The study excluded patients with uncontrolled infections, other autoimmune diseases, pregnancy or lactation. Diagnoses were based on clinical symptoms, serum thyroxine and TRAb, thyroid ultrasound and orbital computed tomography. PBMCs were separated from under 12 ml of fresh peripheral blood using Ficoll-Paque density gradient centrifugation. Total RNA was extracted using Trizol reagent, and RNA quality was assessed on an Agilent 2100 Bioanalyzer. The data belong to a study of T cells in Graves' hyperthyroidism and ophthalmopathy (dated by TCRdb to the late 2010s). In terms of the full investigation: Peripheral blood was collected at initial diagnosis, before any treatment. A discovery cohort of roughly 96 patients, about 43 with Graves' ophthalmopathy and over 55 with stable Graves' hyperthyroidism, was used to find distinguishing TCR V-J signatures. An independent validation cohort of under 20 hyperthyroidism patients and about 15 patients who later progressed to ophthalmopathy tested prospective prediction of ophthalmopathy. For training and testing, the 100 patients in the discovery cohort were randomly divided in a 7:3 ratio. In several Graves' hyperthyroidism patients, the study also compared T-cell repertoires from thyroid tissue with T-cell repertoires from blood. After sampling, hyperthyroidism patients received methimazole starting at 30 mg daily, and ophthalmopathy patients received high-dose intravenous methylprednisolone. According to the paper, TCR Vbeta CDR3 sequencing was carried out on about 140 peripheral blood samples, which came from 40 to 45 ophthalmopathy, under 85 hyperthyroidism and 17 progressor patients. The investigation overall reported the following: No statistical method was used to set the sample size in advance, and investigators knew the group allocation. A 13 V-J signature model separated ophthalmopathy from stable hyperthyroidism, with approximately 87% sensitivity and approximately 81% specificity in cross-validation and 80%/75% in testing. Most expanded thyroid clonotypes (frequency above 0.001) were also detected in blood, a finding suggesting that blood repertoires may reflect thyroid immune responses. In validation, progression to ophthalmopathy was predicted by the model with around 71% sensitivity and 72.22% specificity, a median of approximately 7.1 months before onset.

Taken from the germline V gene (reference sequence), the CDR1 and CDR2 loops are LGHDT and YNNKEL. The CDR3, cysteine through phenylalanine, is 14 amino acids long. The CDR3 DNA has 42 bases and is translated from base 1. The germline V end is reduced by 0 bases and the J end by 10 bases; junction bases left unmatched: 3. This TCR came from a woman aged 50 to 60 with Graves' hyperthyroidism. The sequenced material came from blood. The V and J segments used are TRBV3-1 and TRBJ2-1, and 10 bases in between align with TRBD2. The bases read TGTGCCAGCAGCCAAGAGTCGGGACTAGCGGAGCAGTTCTTC. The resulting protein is CASSQESGLAEQFF.